Reported below is one T cell receptor beta chain. This sample is part of a study of T cell changes during pregnancy in multiple sclerosis. Method: immunoSEQ multiplex PCR; TCRdb's copy keeps in-frame clones and lacks some. The profile shows fewer than 40,000 clones, 94% of them singletons. The germline CDR1 and CDR2 sequences are KGHSH and LQKENI. V gave up 4 bases and J gave up 3 bases, with 9 bases separating them. This CDR3 spans 13 amino acids. V usage is TRBV18 and J usage is TRBJ2-5; D remains unclear. The receptor was isolated from a female donor with multiple sclerosis, enrolled in a pregnancy study. The specimen was CD4+ T cells from peripheral blood mononuclear cells, collected after pregnancy. The CDR3 loop is CASSLNLEETQYF. CDR3 nucleotide sequence: TGTGCCAGCTCACTAAACTTAGAAGAGACCCAGTACTTC.